A selection of T cell receptor beta chains follows, all from one sample in a study of human T cells and chemical hapten exposure. A single record per CDR3 protein comes from TCRdb applying MiXCR to the RACE reads. The sample holds roughly 30,000 distinct CDR3 sequences; 8% to 9.5% are singletons and the top ten take approximately 6.9%. Specimen: whole blood, collected in connection with sensitization to the hapten diphenylcyclopropenone (DPC). These receptor sequences come from a man aged 25 to 45 with alopecia areata. Some clones in this sample may be carry-over from other donors' samples. CDR3s include the opening cysteine and the closing phenylalanine or tryptophan. D genes are given only for firm matches. Some rows have no size entry. The others give once, few or many, or a class for an expanded clone.

v_gene	j_gene	d_gene	abundance	CDR3nt	CDR3aa
TRBV2	TRBJ2-1	-	many	TGTGCCAGCAGTGGGGACCGTCCCTACAATGAGCAGTTCTTC	CASSGDRPYNEQFF
TRBV19	TRBJ1-5	-	many	TGTGCCAGTAGTATTTTTGGTTTCGGACAGCCCCAGCATTTT	CASSIFGFGQPQHF
TRBV12-3/TRBV12-4	TRBJ2-2	-	many	TGTGCCAGCAGTTTTTGGGGACTTTCCCCGCTGAACACCGGGGAGCTGTTTTTT	CASSFWGLSPLNTGELFF
TRBV7-2	TRBJ1-1	-	many	TGTGCCAGCAGCTCTCCCTGGCGTGCGGACACTGAAGCTTTCTTT	CASSSPWRADTEAFF
TRBV7-8	TRBJ2-3	TRBD2	-	TGTGCCAGCAGCGCGGTGACTGGAGCGGGGTACACAGATACGCAGTATTTT	CASSAVTGAGYTDTQYF
TRBV7-3	TRBJ2-2	-	many	TGTGCCAGCAGCCCACAGGGTTTGGGCAACACCGGGGAGCTGTTTTTT	CASSPQGLGNTGELFF
TRBV29-1	TRBJ1-2	-	many	TGCAGCGTTGTAAACGGGGCAGGGAAGAATGGCTACACCTTC	CSVVNGAGKNGYTF
TRBV20-1	TRBJ2-7	TRBD1	few	TGCAGTGCTCCCGGACAGGGGGGAGGGTACGAGCAGTACTTC	CSAPGQGGGYEQYF
TRBV2	TRBJ2-1	TRBD1	-	TGTGCCAGCAGTGGGGACAGGGGGGTTAATGAGCAGTTCTTC	CASSGDRGVNEQFF
TRBV20-1	TRBJ2-7	-	-	TGCAGTGCTCGGGACTGGCGGAGCTCCTACGAGCAGTACTTC	CSARDWRSSYEQYF
TRBV3-1	TRBJ2-2	TRBD2	few	TGTGCCAGCAGCCCGCCGGGGGGGAGCCCCGGGGAGCTGTTTTTT	CASSPPGGSPGELFF
TRBV7-2	TRBJ2-7	-	-	TGTGCCAGCAGCACGGAGGTTGGAGGGATCTACGAGCAGTACTTC	CASSTEVGGIYEQYF
TRBV5-6	TRBJ2-3	-	few	TGTGCCAGCAGCTTGGGGAGTACCCTCACAGATACGCAGTATTTT	CASSLGSTLTDTQYF
TRBV19	TRBJ1-2	-	many	TGTGCCAGTAGATTGACCGCCCCGACGGGTGGCTACACCTTC	CASRLTAPTGGYTF
TRBV7-8	TRBJ2-2	-	many	TGTGCCAGCAGACACGTGGGGCAAAACACCGGGGAGCTGTTTTTT	CASRHVGQNTGELFF
TRBV11-2	TRBJ2-3	-	-	TGTGCCAGCAGCTTATCCCGGGGAAGCACAGATACGCAGTATTTT	CASSLSRGSTDTQYF
TRBV30	TRBJ2-1	TRBD2	-	TGTGCCTGGAGGGGACTAGCGGGAGACCAAGGATACAATGAGCAGTTCTTC	CAWRGLAGDQGYNEQFF
TRBV2	TRBJ2-3	-	-	TGTGCCAGCACAGCTTCCGGTAATACGCAGTATTTT	CASTASGNTQYF
TRBV29-1	TRBJ2-2	-	-	TGCAGCGTTATAAATTTCGGGGAGCTGTTTTTT	CSVINFGELFF
TRBV6-5	TRBJ2-3	-	many	TGTGCCAGCAGACGCCGGCCAGTCACAGATACGCAGTATTTT	CASRRRPVTDTQYF
TRBV11-2	TRBJ2-4	-	many	TGTGCCAGCAGCCCATTAGTCCTCCAAAACATTCAGTACTTC	CASSPLVLQNIQYF
TRBV6-5	TRBJ2-3	-	many	TGTGCCAGCAGTTTCAGGGGAATTACTAGCACAGATACGCAGTATTTT	CASSFRGITSTDTQYF
TRBV20-1	TRBJ2-1	-	-	TGCAGTGCGATAGGACAGTCAGCGATAAGTCAGTTCTTC	CSAIGQSAISQFF
TRBV6-2/TRBV6-3	TRBJ2-3	-	medium-sized	TGTGCCAGCAGGATCCTCAGCACAGATACGCAGTATTTT	CASRILSTDTQYF
TRBV3-1	TRBJ1-1	TRBD1	many	TGTGCCAGCAGCTTCGGACAGGGGGTCACTGAAGCTTTCTTT	CASSFGQGVTEAFF
TRBV24-1	TRBJ1-5	-	-	TGTGCCACCTCCGGAGGGTGGAATCAGCCCCAGCATTTT	CATSGGWNQPQHF
TRBV7-7	TRBJ1-4	TRBD1	many	TGTGCTAGCAGCGAGGGACAGGTCGCAACTAATGAAAAACTGTTTTTT	CASSEGQVATNEKLFF
TRBV15	TRBJ1-5	-	many	TGTGCCACCAGCAGCGGCCGGAATAGCAATCAGCCCCAGCATTTT	CATSSGRNSNQPQHF
TRBV29-1	TRBJ1-1	TRBD1	many	TGCAGCGCTACGACAGGGGGGGACACTGAAGCTTTCTTT	CSATTGGDTEAFF
TRBV30	TRBJ1-2	-	many	TGTGCCTGGAGTGTCCGGGACCGATATGCTAACTATGGCTACACCTTC	CAWSVRDRYANYGYTF
TRBV3-1	TRBJ1-1	-	many	TGTGCCAGCAGCCAGGAGGGAACAGGTGCGAACACTGAAGCTTTCTTT	CASSQEGTGANTEAFF
TRBV2	TRBJ2-4	TRBD2	many	TGTGCCATCTTGGGACTAGCGGGAGATGCAAAAAACATTCAGTACTTC	CAILGLAGDAKNIQYF
TRBV6-2/TRBV6-3	TRBJ2-7	-	few	TGTGCCAGCAATAAGGGGTCCTCCTACGAGCAGTACTTC	CASNKGSSYEQYF
TRBV18	TRBJ1-2	-	many	TGTGCCAGCTCACCGTCGGGGGAGGCTAACTATGGCTACACCTTC	CASSPSGEANYGYTF
TRBV20-1	TRBJ1-2	TRBD1	many	TGCAGTGCTTCCCAGGGGGCGGCCTATGGCTACACCTTC	CSASQGAAYGYTF
TRBV11-2	TRBJ2-2	TRBD1	few	TGTGCCAGCAGCACTCAGGGGGCTCGCACCGGGGAGCTGTTTTTT	CASSTQGARTGELFF
TRBV15	TRBJ1-1	TRBD1	many	TGTGCCACCAGCTTCCACAGGGGAGTCGATACTGAAGCTTTCTTT	CATSFHRGVDTEAFF
TRBV7-2	TRBJ2-2	-	few	TGTGCCAGCAGCTTAGAGTCAGTTGGCACCGGGGAGCTGTTTTTT	CASSLESVGTGELFF
TRBV18	TRBJ2-1	-	-	TGTGCCAGCTCACCAAGTGGGGCTGCCTACAATGAGCAGTTCTTC	CASSPSGAAYNEQFF
TRBV6-1	TRBJ1-1	TRBD1	-	TGTGCCAGCAGATCCGGGACAGGGGGCTTAGACACTGAAGCTTTCTTT	CASRSGTGGLDTEAFF
TRBV12-3/TRBV12-4	TRBJ2-7	-	few	TGTGCCAGCAGTAGGACCCCAATCTACGAGCAGTACTTC	CASSRTPIYEQYF
TRBV29-1	TRBJ1-1	-	many	TGCAGCGTTTGGGACACTGAAGCTTTCTTT	CSVWDTEAFF
TRBV6-1	TRBJ1-1	-	-	TGTGCCAGCAGTGAAGACAGGAACACTGAAGCTTTCTTT	CASSEDRNTEAFF
TRBV12-3/TRBV12-4	TRBJ2-1	-	-	TGTGCCAGCACCCTCTATAGCTCCTACAATGAGCAGTTCTTC	CASTLYSSYNEQFF
TRBV3-1	TRBJ1-3	-	few	TGTGCCAGCAGCCGAGGCGGGGGGGCGCGAAACACCATATATTTT	CASSRGGGARNTIYF
TRBV5-1	TRBJ1-1	TRBD1	-	TGCGCCAGCAGCTTGGACAGGGGCTTGAACACTGAAGCTTTCTTT	CASSLDRGLNTEAFF
TRBV7-2	TRBJ2-1	-	-	TGTGCCAGCAGCCTTCAAAATGAGCAGTTCTTC	CASSLQNEQFF